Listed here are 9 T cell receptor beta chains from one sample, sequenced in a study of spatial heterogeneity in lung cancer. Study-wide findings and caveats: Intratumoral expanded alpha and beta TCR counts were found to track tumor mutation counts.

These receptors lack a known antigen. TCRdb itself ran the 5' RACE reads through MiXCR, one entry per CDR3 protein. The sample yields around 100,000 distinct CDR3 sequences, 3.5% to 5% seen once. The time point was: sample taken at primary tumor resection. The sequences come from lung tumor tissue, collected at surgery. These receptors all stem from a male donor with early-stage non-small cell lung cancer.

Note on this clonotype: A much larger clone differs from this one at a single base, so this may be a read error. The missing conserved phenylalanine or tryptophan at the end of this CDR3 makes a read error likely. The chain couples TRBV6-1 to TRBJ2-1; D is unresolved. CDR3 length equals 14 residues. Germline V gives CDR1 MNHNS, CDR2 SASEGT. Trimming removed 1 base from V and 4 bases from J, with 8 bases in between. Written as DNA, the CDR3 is TGTGCCAGCAGTGAAGATGGGATTTACAATGAGCAGTTCTTA. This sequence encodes CASSEDGIYNEQFL.

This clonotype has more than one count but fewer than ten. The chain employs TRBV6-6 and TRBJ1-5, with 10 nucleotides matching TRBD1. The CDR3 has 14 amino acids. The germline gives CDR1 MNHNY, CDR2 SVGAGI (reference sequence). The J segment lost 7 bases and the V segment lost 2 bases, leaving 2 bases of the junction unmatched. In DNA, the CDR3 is TGTGCCAGCAGTTACAGACAGGGGGCCCAGCCCCAGCATTTT. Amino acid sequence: CASSYRQGAQPQHF.

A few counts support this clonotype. CDR3 sequence: CASTQGGTGSLRVYGNQPQHF. DNA for the CDR3: TGTGCCAGCACCCAAGGGGGAACAGGATCACTTCGTGTATATGGCAATCAGCCCCAGCATTTT. V gene TRBV6-5 combines with J gene TRBJ1-5; weak D call: TRBD1 (6 bases). V was clipped by 7 bases and J by 2 bases, with 33 bases between them. Per germline, CDR1 MNHEY and CDR2 SVGAGI. The CDR3 covers 21 residues.

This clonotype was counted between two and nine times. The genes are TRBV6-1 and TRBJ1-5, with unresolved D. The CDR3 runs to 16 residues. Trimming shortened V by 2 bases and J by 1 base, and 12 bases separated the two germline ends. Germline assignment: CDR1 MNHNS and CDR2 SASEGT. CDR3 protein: CASSEMYSWSNQPQHF. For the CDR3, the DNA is TGTGCCAGCAGTGAAATGTACAGTTGGAGCAATCAGCCCCAGCATTTT.

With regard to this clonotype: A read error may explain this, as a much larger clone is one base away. CDR3 sequence: CASSSIQGPDTLYF. CDR3 coding DNA: TGTGCCAGCAGCTCCATCCAGGGACCAGATACGCTGTATTTT. The gene calls are TRBV11-2 and TRBJ2-3; D tentatively reads TRBD1 or TRBD2 (5 bases each). Germline-derived CDR1 and CDR2 are SGHAT and FQNNGV. This CDR3 contains 14 residues.

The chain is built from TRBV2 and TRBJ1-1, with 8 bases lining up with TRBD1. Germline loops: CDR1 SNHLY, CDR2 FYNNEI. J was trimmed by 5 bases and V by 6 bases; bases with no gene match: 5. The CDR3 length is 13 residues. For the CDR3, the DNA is TGTGCCAGCAGGACAGGGGTTTTAACTGAAGCTTTCTTT. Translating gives CASRTGVLTEAFF. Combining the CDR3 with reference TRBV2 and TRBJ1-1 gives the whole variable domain EPEVTQTPSHQVTQMGQEVILRCVPISNHLYFYWYRQILGQKVEFLVSFYNNEISEKSEIFDDQFSVERPDGSNFTLKIRSTKLEDSAMYFCASRTGVLTEAFFGQGTRLTVV.

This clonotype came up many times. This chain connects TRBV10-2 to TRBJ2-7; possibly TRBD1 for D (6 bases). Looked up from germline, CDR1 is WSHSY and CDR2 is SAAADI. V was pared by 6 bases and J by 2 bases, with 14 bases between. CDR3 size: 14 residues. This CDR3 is CASSPDGQPYEQYF. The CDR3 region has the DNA TGCGCCAGCAGCCCCGACGGACAGCCCTACGAGCAGTACTTC.

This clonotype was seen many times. CDR3 sequence: CASSSVRGEQPQHF. The DNA of the CDR3 is TGTGCCAGCAGTTCTGTCAGGGGTGAACAGCCCCAGCATTTT. The V gene is TRBV28, the J gene TRBJ1-5, with D maybe TRBD1 (6 bases). The germline V and J ends were trimmed by 4 bases and 7 bases, with 14 bases remaining between them. The CDR3 loop spans 14 amino acids. Per germline, CDR1 MDHEN and CDR2 SYDVKM.

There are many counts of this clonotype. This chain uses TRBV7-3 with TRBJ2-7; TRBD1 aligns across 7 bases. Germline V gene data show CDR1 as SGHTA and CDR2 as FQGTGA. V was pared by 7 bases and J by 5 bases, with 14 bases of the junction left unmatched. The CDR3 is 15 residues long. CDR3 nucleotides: TGTGCCAGCACCAGATACTCCGGGACAGTCGACGAGCAGTACTTC. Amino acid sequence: CASTRYSGTVDEQYF. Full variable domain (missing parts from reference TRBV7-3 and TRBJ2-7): GAGVSQTPSNKVTEKGKYVELRCDPISGHTALYWYRQSLGQGPEFLIYFQGTGAADDSGLPNDRFFAVRPEGSVSTLKIQRTERGDSAVYLCASTRYSGTVDEQYFGPGTRLTVT.